A selection of T cell receptor beta chains follows, all from one sample in a study of T cells in Graves' hyperthyroidism and ophthalmopathy. Via MiXCR, TCRdb re-called the multiplex PCR reads, giving one row per CDR3 protein. There are approximately 600,000 distinct CDR3 sequences in the sample; 20% to 25% occur only once, and roughly a third lies in the top ten. The specimen was blood. These receptors came from a man aged 30 to 45 with Graves' ophthalmopathy. CDR3s include the opening cysteine and the closing phenylalanine or tryptophan. A D gene is named only where the DNA matches it firmly. Not every row has a clone size; where given, it reads once, few, many or a size class.

d_gene: NA; abundance: few; j_gene: TRBJ2-2; v_gene: TRBV6-2/TRBV6-3; CDR3nt: TGTGCCAGCAGTTCGATAGTCGGGGAGCTGTTTTTT; CDR3aa: CASSSIVGELFF
d_gene: NA; abundance: few; j_gene: TRBJ2-1; v_gene: TRBV11-2; CDR3nt: TGTGCCAGCAGCTGGGGGGCGGGAGCCTCCTACAATGAGCAGTTCTTC; CDR3aa: CASSWGAGASYNEQFF
d_gene: NA; abundance: NA; j_gene: TRBJ2-5; v_gene: TRBV6-2/TRBV6-3; CDR3nt: TGTGCCAGCAGTTACTCCAAGCGGCAAGAGACCCAGTACTTC; CDR3aa: CASSYSKRQETQYF
d_gene: NA; abundance: many; j_gene: TRBJ1-5; v_gene: TRBV2; CDR3nt: TGTGCCAGCAGTGAATTGGGGGAACGGATCCTTTATAGCAATCAGCCCCAGCATTTT; CDR3aa: CASSELGERILYSNQPQHF
d_gene: NA; abundance: many; j_gene: TRBJ2-7; v_gene: TRBV20-1; CDR3nt: TGCAGTGCTTGCGAACAGGGTGGGTACGAGCAGTACTTC; CDR3aa: CSACEQGGYEQYF
d_gene: NA; abundance: few; j_gene: TRBJ1-2; v_gene: TRBV19; CDR3nt: TGTGCCAGTAGTTCAAGACAGGCAGTTGGCTATGGCTACACCTTC; CDR3aa: CASSSRQAVGYGYTF
d_gene: TRBD1; abundance: many; j_gene: TRBJ2-5; v_gene: TRBV3-1; CDR3nt: TGTGCCAGCAGTCGTCGGGACAGGGGGCAAGAGACCCAGTACTTC; CDR3aa: CASSRRDRGQETQYF
d_gene: TRBD1; abundance: NA; j_gene: TRBJ2-2; v_gene: TRBV7-3; CDR3nt: TGTGCCAGCAGCGCCAACCAGGGGGCGAACACCGGGGAGCTGTTTTTT; CDR3aa: CASSANQGANTGELFF
d_gene: NA; abundance: few; j_gene: TRBJ2-5; v_gene: TRBV7-2; CDR3nt: TGTGCCAGCAGCTCCGAGAAGACCCAGTACTTC; CDR3aa: CASSSEKTQYF
d_gene: NA; abundance: many; j_gene: TRBJ2-3; v_gene: TRBV5-1; CDR3nt: TGCGCCAGCAGCTTGGCGTCGACAGCCCCCAGCACAGATACGCAGTATTTT; CDR3aa: CASSLASTAPSTDTQYF
d_gene: NA; abundance: NA; j_gene: TRBJ1-5; v_gene: TRBV5-8; CDR3nt: TGTGCCAGCAGCCTACAAGAGTATAGCAATCAGCCCCAGCATTTT; CDR3aa: CASSLQEYSNQPQHF
d_gene: NA; abundance: few; j_gene: TRBJ2-7; v_gene: TRBV10-3; CDR3nt: TGTGCCATCAGTGAAGGGGTAGGGGCTCTTAACGAGCAGTACTTC; CDR3aa: CAISEGVGALNEQYF
d_gene: NA; abundance: many; j_gene: TRBJ2-4; v_gene: TRBV30; CDR3nt: TGTGCCTGGTGGGGACGACGAGCCAAAAACATTCAGTACTTC; CDR3aa: CAWWGRRAKNIQYF
d_gene: NA; abundance: NA; j_gene: TRBJ2-4; v_gene: TRBV30; CDR3nt: TGTGCTTGGGGGAGGGCCAAAAACATTCAGTACTTC; CDR3aa: CAWGRAKNIQYF
d_gene: NA; abundance: many; j_gene: TRBJ2-1; v_gene: TRBV13; CDR3nt: TGTGCCAGCAGCTTCGGACAGAGCTACAATGAGCAGTTCTTC; CDR3aa: CASSFGQSYNEQFF